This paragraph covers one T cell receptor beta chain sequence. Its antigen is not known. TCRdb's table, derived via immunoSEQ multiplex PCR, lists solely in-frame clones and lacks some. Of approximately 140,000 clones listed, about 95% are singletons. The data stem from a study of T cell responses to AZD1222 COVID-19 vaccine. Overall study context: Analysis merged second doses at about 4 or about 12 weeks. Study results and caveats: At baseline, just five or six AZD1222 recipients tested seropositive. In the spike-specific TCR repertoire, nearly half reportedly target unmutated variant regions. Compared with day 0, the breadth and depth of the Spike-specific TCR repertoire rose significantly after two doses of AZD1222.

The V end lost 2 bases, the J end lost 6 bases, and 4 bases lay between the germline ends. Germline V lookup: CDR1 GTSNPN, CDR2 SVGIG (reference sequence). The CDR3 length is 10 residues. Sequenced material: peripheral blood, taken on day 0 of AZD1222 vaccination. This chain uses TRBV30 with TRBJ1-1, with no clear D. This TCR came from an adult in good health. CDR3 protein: CAWSRSEAFF. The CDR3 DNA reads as TGTGCCTGGAGTCGGTCTGAAGCTTTCTTT.